A single sample gave rise to the 14 T cell receptor beta chains below, sequenced in a study of OX40 agonist ivuxolimab in advanced cancers. Here immunoSEQ multiplex PCR was the method, and the copy in TCRdb shows in-frame clones only, minus some. The profile shows 53,000 or so clones, around 86% of them singletons. The sequencing used CD4+ or CD8+ T cells sorted from blood, collected in a trial of the OX40 agonist ivuxolimab. Source of these receptors: an adult with an advanced solid tumor such as melanoma, head and neck, liver or kidney cancer.

V usage is TRBV27 and J usage is TRBJ2-3, with D perhaps matching TRBD2 (6 bases). Germline values: CDR1 MNHEY, CDR2 SMNVEV (reference sequence). CDR3 length: 14 amino acids. Trimming removed 6 bases at V and 0 bases at J, with 10 bases between. The DNA for the CDR3 is TGTGCCAGCAGGGCGGGACTTAGCACAGATACGCAGTATTTT. This gives the protein CASRAGLSTDTQYF.

The J gene is TRBJ2-3, the V gene TRBV5-1, with 7 bases fitting TRBD1. CDR1 SGHRS and CDR2 YFSETQ come from the germline V gene. CDR3 length equals 15 residues. With 0 bases clipped from V and 5 bases from J, the junction kept 6 bases outside the gene matches. CDR3 loop: CASSLVGGQVDTQYF. DNA for the CDR3: TGCGCCAGCAGCTTGGTAGGGGGCCAGGTAGATACGCAGTATTTT.

V gene TRBV5-1 combines with J gene TRBJ1-3; 9 nucleotides align to TRBD1. The CDR3 extends over 17 amino acids. Germline assignment: CDR1 SGHRS and CDR2 YFSETQ. Trimming removed 0 bases from V and 0 bases from J; junction bases left unmatched: 4. CDR3 coding DNA: TGCGCCAGCAGCTTGGTGGGACAGGGAGGCTCTGGAAACACCATATATTTT. Its translation: CASSLVGQGGSGNTIYF. The variable domain in full, with the rest retrieved from reference TRBV5-1 and TRBJ1-3, is KAGVTQTPRYLIKTRGQQVTLSCSPISGHRSVSWYQQTPGQGLQFLFEYFSETQRNKGNFPGRFSGRQFSNSRSEMNVSTLELGDSALYLCASSLVGQGGSGNTIYFGEGSWLTVV.

In nucleotides, the CDR3 is TGTGCCAGCAGTAAATCAAGCGGGGCGGGTTTAGCAGATACGCAGTATTTT. Its protein is CASSKSSGAGLADTQYF. The genes are TRBV6-4 and TRBJ2-3, with 7 bases that match TRBD2. With V trimmed by 5 bases and J by 4 bases, 15 bases remained unmatched. Germline-derived CDR1 and CDR2 are MRHNA and SNTAGT. The CDR3 runs 17 residues.

This chain links TRBV6-1 with TRBJ2-7, with D tentatively TRBD2 (5 bases). From germline, CDR1 is MNHNS and CDR2 SASEGT. V gave up 6 bases and J gave up 7 bases, with 10 bases separating them. CDR3 length: 11 residues. CDR3 sequence (DNA): TGTGCCAGCAGAGACTCGGGGGAGCAGTACTTC. Translation: CASRDSGEQYF.

The V call is TRBV30, the J call TRBJ2-7, with unresolved D. The length of the CDR3 is 14 residues. V lost 0 bases, J lost 0 bases, and 9 bases lay in between. CDR1 is GTSNPN, CDR2 SVGIG, per germline (reference sequence). The CDR3 region has the DNA TGTGCCTGGAGTGTTAATAGGGTCTCCTACGAGCAGTACTTC. Amino acid sequence: CAWSVNRVSYEQYF.

The rearrangement uses TRBV2 and TRBJ2-7; 11 bases match TRBD2. CDR1 and CDR2 from the germline V gene are SNHLY and FYNNEI. Trimming at V came to 5 bases and at J to 2 bases, leaving 5 bases not matched to a gene. CDR3 length equals 15 residues. In DNA form, the CDR3 reads TGTGCCAGCAGTCCGATAGCGGGAGGGCCCTACGAGCAGTACTTC. Translating gives CASSPIAGGPYEQYF. The full variable domain, in which reference TRBV2 and TRBJ2-7 provide the parts outside the CDR3, is EPEVTQTPSHQVTQMGQEVILRCVPISNHLYFYWYRQILGQKVEFLVSFYNNEISEKSEIFDDQFSVERPDGSNFTLKIRSTKLEDSAMYFCASSPIAGGPYEQYFGPGTRLTVT.

The chain joins TRBV7-6 to TRBJ2-1, with D hard to call. With 0 bases removed from V and 7 bases from J, the gap between germline ends came to 1 base. CDR1 SGHVS and CDR2 FNYEAQ come from the germline V gene. This CDR3 comprises 11 residues. The CDR3 DNA sequence: TGTGCCAGCAGCTTAGCGAATGAGCAGTTCTTC. Residues: CASSLANEQFF.

A few counts support this clone. The gene calls are TRBV19 and TRBJ2-5; D not certain. Germline V gene sequence: CDR1 LNHDA, CDR2 SQIVND (reference sequence). V was pared by 3 bases and J by 4 bases, with 15 bases between. This CDR3 is 15 amino acids long. CDR3 nucleotide sequence: TGTGCCAGTAGTATTAGGTGGGGAAGAGGAGAGACCCAGTACTTC. It specifies CASSIRWGRGETQYF. The full variable domain, completed using reference TRBV19 and TRBJ2-5, is DGGITQSPKYLFRKEGQNVTLSCEQNLNHDAMYWYRQDPGQGLRLIYYSQIVNDFQKGDIAEGYSVSREKKESFPLTVTSAQKNPTAFYLCASSIRWGRGETQYFGPGTRLLVL.

The chain couples TRBV2 to TRBJ1-3; 9 bases fit TRBD1. The V segment lost 8 bases and the J segment 0 bases; nucleotides outside the gene matches: 5. This CDR3 is 15 amino acids long. The germline CDR1 and CDR2 sequences are SNHLY and FYNNEI. CDR3 sequence (DNA): TGTGCCAGCCGGACAGGGGAGAGCTCTGGAAACACCATATATTTT. Protein product: CASRTGESSGNTIYF.

This clone has just a few counts. The rearrangement uses TRBV6-5 and TRBJ2-3; TRBD1 aligns across 11 bases. J gave up 1 base and V 10 bases, and 4 bases lay outside the gene matches. The CDR3 has 14 residues. Looked up from germline, CDR1 is MNHEY and CDR2 is SVGAGI. CDR3 region: CATMGQGGTDTQYF. The CDR3 DNA follows: TGTGCCACCATGGGACAGGGGGGCACAGATACGCAGTATTTT.

J is TRBJ2-2 and V is TRBV30, with D perhaps matching TRBD1 (6 bases). Germline V gives CDR1 GTSNPN, CDR2 SVGIG (reference sequence). The V end lost 2 bases, the J end lost 7 bases, and 11 bases lay between the germline ends. The CDR3 length is 13 residues. The CDR3 protein is CAWSIGGNGELFF. The DNA for the CDR3 is TGTGCCTGGAGTATTGGGGGCAACGGGGAGCTGTTTTTT.

CDR3 protein: CASSWAAGEYEQYF. DNA of the CDR3: TGTGCCAGCAGCTGGGCAGCGGGAGAATACGAGCAGTACTTC. V and J are TRBV28 and TRBJ2-7; TRBD2 matches 8 bases. The CDR3 loop spans 14 amino acids. The germline CDR1 and CDR2 sequences are MDHEN and SYDVKM. The J segment lost 4 bases and the V segment lost 6 bases, leaving 8 bases of the junction unmatched.

V usage is TRBV5-1 and J usage is TRBJ2-1; possible D gene TRBD1, 6 bases. The ends were cut back, 0 bases at V and 1 base at J, with 14 bases in the middle. The CDR3 covers 17 residues. Per the germline V gene, CDR1 is SGHRS and CDR2 is YFSETQ. The CDR3 region has the DNA TGCGCCAGCAGCTTGGGGCTTTGGCAGGGGTCCTACAATGAGCAGTTCTTC. It is translated as CASSLGLWQGSYNEQFF. The full variable domain, completed using reference TRBV5-1 and TRBJ2-1, is KAGVTQTPRYLIKTRGQQVTLSCSPISGHRSVSWYQQTPGQGLQFLFEYFSETQRNKGNFPGRFSGRQFSNSRSEMNVSTLELGDSALYLCASSLGLWQGSYNEQFFGPGTRLTVL.